A single sample is the source of the 32 T cell receptor beta chains below, sequenced in a study of T-cell memory formation after mild COVID-19 (dated by TCRdb to the early 2020s). The library was obtained by 5' RACE. This sample was sequenced with an Illumina NovaSeq 6000. In TCRdb, the public reads were trimmed at Q25 with fastp and aligned with MiXCR, with productive beta chains retained. When rows share a CDR3 protein, they turn into one entry using the most common DNA and genes. The sample table contains about 440,000 distinct CDR3 sequences; only one count was recorded for approximately 20% of them. Together, the top ten hold about 8.8% of the sample. Sequenced sample: PBMCs or a T cell subset sorted from them (not recorded which). The receptor source for this set is an adult woman who had mild COVID-19 (a few samples of this study predate the infection). The sample titles of this study are shuffled in the database, so cell type and time point are left out; the donor was told from shared clones.

This chain uses TRBV9 with TRBJ1-2; perhaps TRBD1 as D (5 bases). This CDR3 comprises 13 residues. Trimming removed 4 bases from V and 2 bases from J, with 9 bases in between. Per germline, CDR1 SGDLS and CDR2 YYNGEE. CDR3: CASSREGNYGYTF. CDR3 in DNA: TGTGCCAGCAGCCGAGAGGGGAACTATGGCTACACCTTC.

The chain carries TRBV27 and TRBJ2-7, with D unclear. In germline, CDR1 is MNHEY, CDR2 SMNVEV (reference sequence). This CDR3 comprises 14 residues. V was cut by 5 bases and J by 0 bases, with 11 bases left in between. This CDR3 reads CASSRWRSSYEQYF. Here the CDR3 DNA reads TGTGCCAGCAGTAGGTGGCGGAGCTCCTACGAGCAGTACTTC.

Only a few counts were recorded for this clonotype. V usage is TRBV20-1 and J usage is TRBJ2-7; tentative D call: TRBD1 (6 bases). This CDR3 is built from 15 residues. Trimming took 2 bases from V and 0 from J, leaving 14 bases between them. Germline lookup yields CDR1 DFQATT and CDR2 SNEGSKA (reference sequence). CDR3 coding DNA: TGCAGTGCTAGACTGCACAGGGCTGTCTCCTACGAGCAGTACTTC. This gives the protein CSARLHRAVSYEQYF.

V usage is TRBV29-1 and J usage is TRBJ2-6, with D maybe TRBD2 (5 bases). Between the trimmed V and J ends, which lost 7 bases and 0 bases, there was a span of 19 bases. Germline CDR1 and CDR2: SQVTM and ANQGSEA. The CDR3 loop spans 17 amino acids. CDR3 DNA: TGCAGCGCTACTGGGGATCCCGACTACTCTGGGGCCAACGTCCTGACTTTC. This gives the protein CSATGDPDYSGANVLTF. The entire variable domain, with the rest obtained from reference TRBV29-1 and TRBJ2-6, is as follows: SAVISQKPSRDICQRGTSLTIQCQVDSQVTMMFWYRQQPGQSLTLIATANQGSEATYESGFVIDKFPISRPNLTFSTLTVSNMSPEDSSIYLCSATGDPDYSGANVLTFGAGSRLTVL.

This clonotype was observed a few times. The rearrangement joins TRBV9 to TRBJ2-7; TRBD2 agrees at 12 bases. Germline CDR1 and CDR2: SGDLS and YYNGEE. This CDR3 is built from 15 residues. Losses at the gene ends were 3 bases for V and 4 bases for J; bases not matched to a gene: 5. The DNA for the CDR3 is TGTGCCAGCAGCGCGTCCGGGACTAGCGGGTACGAGCAGTACTTC. Amino acid sequence: CASSASGTSGYEQYF.

The chain couples TRBV15 to TRBJ2-1; TRBD2 might be the D (6 bases). V lost 0 bases, J lost 16 bases, and 22 bases lay in between. Germline V lookup: CDR1 LNHNV, CDR2 YYDKDF (reference sequence). There are 15 residues in the CDR3. This CDR3 is CATSRDLTGTGTSFF. The DNA of the CDR3 is TGTGCCACCAGCAGAGATCTGACGGGGACCGGGACTTCTTTCTTC.

Only a few counts were recorded for this clonotype. The V and J genes are TRBV6-5 and TRBJ2-1; 7 nucleotides line up with TRBD2. Germline loops: CDR1 MNHEY, CDR2 SVGAGI. The CDR3 sequence is 13 residues long. The V and J ends lost 6 bases and 7 bases, in that order; junction bases with no gene match: 6. The CDR3 nucleotides read TGTGCCAGCAGCTCCTGGGGGGGGAATGAGCAGTTCTTC. It codes for CASSSWGGNEQFF.

This chain links TRBV27 with TRBJ2-3; a possible D gene is TRBD2 (6 bases). The CDR3 length is 15 residues. The germline V and J ends were trimmed by 7 bases and 2 bases, with 16 bases remaining between them. Germline lookup yields CDR1 MNHEY and CDR2 SMNVEV (reference sequence). The chain's CDR3 is CASTPFSGLTDTQYF. The CDR3 DNA is TGTGCCAGCACCCCATTTAGCGGCCTCACAGATACGCAGTATTTT.

V is TRBV24-1 and J is TRBJ2-1, with D perhaps matching TRBD2 (5 bases). Trimming took 5 bases from V and 9 from J, leaving 13 bases between them. CDR3 size: 13 residues. The germline CDR1 and CDR2 sequences are KGHDR and SFDVKD. The CDR3 region is CATSVERAGEQFF. The CDR3 DNA is TGTGCCACCAGTGTTGAAAGGGCGGGTGAGCAGTTCTTC.

J is TRBJ2-1 and V is TRBV29-1; D remains unclear. Per germline, CDR1 SQVTM and CDR2 ANQGSEA. This CDR3 spans 14 amino acids. Trimming took off 0 bases at V and 7 bases at J, with 13 bases between the two ends. The CDR3 sequence is CSVEEGSGGNEQFF. The CDR3 bases are TGCAGCGTTGAAGAGGGGTCAGGTGGTAATGAGCAGTTCTTC.

This clonotype was seen at least ten times. V is TRBV5-1 and J is TRBJ2-1; TRBD2 matches 8 bases. Germline V gene lookup returns CDR1 SGHRS and CDR2 YFSETQ. The CDR3 covers 14 residues. V lost 1 base and J lost 7; bases outside the gene matches: 4. In DNA form, the CDR3 reads TGCGCCAGCAGCTTGCTAAGCGGGAGAAATGAGCAGTTCTTC. This sequence encodes CASSLLSGRNEQFF.

In this sample, this clonotype turned up many times. V and J are TRBV7-2 and TRBJ1-6; a possible D gene is TRBD1 (5 bases). The ends were cut back, 1 base at V and 7 bases at J, with 11 bases in the middle. This CDR3 has 15 amino acids. CDR1 SGHTA and CDR2 FQGNSA come from the germline V gene. Here the CDR3 reads CASSLEGARNSPLHF. The CDR3 DNA reads as TGTGCCAGCAGCTTAGAAGGGGCTAGGAATTCACCCCTCCACTTT.

In its sample, this clonotype was seen a few times. The chain uses TRBV3-1 and TRBJ2-2, with 7 bases lining up with TRBD2. There are 15 residues in the CDR3. V gave up 4 bases and J gave up 5 bases; unmatched junction bases: 7. The germline gives CDR1 LGHDT, CDR2 YNNKEL (reference sequence). The CDR3 here is CASSPLGGGTGELFF. CDR3 nucleotide sequence: TGTGCCAGCAGCCCGCTGGGCGGGGGAACCGGGGAGCTGTTTTTT. Filled out from reference TRBV3-1 and TRBJ2-2, the complete variable domain reads DTAVSQTPKYLVTQMGNDKSIKCEQNLGHDTMYWYKQDSKKFLKIMFSYNNKELIINETVPNRFSPKSPDKAHLNLHINSLELGDSAVYFCASSPLGGGTGELFFGEGSRLTVL.

This clonotype has a handful of counts. The chain is built from TRBV29-1 and TRBJ1-1; D gene uncertain. Germline loops: CDR1 SQVTM, CDR2 ANQGSEA. This CDR3 spans 12 amino acids. The V and J ends lost 7 bases and 0 bases respectively, with 9 bases between them. The CDR3 DNA reads as TGCAGCGGAGCCTCTTTGAACACTGAAGCTTTCTTT. It is translated as CSGASLNTEAFF.

This clonotype was seen a few times. The genes are TRBV29-1 and TRBJ2-2, with a tentative D call TRBD2 (6 bases). V shed 6 bases and J shed 6 bases, with 11 bases lying between them. Germline V gene sequence: CDR1 SQVTM, CDR2 ANQGSEA. The CDR3 length is 12 residues. This CDR3 is CSVGTAPGELFF. DNA for the CDR3: TGCAGCGTCGGGACTGCCCCCGGGGAGCTGTTTTTT.

This chain joins TRBV14 and TRBJ1-2, with no clear D. V lost 5 bases and J lost 3, with 13 bases in between. CDR1 is SGHDN, CDR2 FVKESK, per germline. The CDR3 runs 14 residues. The chain's CDR3 is CASSRRVAHYGYTF. The CDR3 nucleotides are TGTGCCAGCAGCAGGCGAGTGGCTCACTATGGCTACACCTTC.

The table lists this clonotype with a few counts. This chain links TRBV7-8 with TRBJ2-5, with a possible D match to TRBD1 (5 bases). The CDR3 runs 15 residues. The V end was cut by 3 bases, the J end by 4 bases, with 15 bases between. Germline assignment: CDR1 SGHVS and CDR2 FQNEAQ. The CDR3 DNA reads as TGTGCCAGCAGCTTTCATTGGACAAACCTAGAGACCCAGTACTTC. Amino acid sequence: CASSFHWTNLETQYF.

In this sample, this clonotype turned up a few times. CDR3 DNA: TGTGCCATCAGTGAGTCGAAGAGTAGTAGCGGTAAGCAGTTCTTC. It is translated as CAISESKSSSGKQFF. This chain uses TRBV10-3 with TRBJ2-1; D might be TRBD2 (6 bases). The CDR3 is 15 amino acids. CDR1 and CDR2 (germline): ENHRY, SYGVKD. V dropped 0 bases and J dropped 11 bases, with 17 bases sitting between them.

There are a few counts of this clonotype. The chain links TRBV20-1 to TRBJ1-6; a weak D match, TRBD1 (6 bases). The CDR3 runs 16 residues. The germline CDR1 and CDR2 sequences are DFQATT and SNEGSKA (reference sequence). V lost 1 base, J lost 5 bases, and 15 bases lay in between. CDR3 amino acids: CSARGSRGGDNSPLHF. CDR3 nucleotides: TGCAGTGCTAGAGGTTCTCGGGGGGGCGATAATTCACCCCTCCACTTT.

The V and J genes are TRBV5-1 and TRBJ2-2; 10 bases align to TRBD2. The CDR3 is 16 residues long. Trimming took 4 bases from V and 6 from J; bases not matched to a gene: 9. From germline, CDR1 is SGHRS and CDR2 YFSETQ. Here the CDR3 DNA reads TGCGCCAGCAGCACCGGAGCGGGAGGGCCCTCCGGGGAGCTGTTTTTT. This encodes CASSTGAGGPSGELFF.

V usage is TRBV20-1 and J usage is TRBJ2-1; possible D gene TRBD1, 5 bases. Trimming shortened V by 0 bases and J by 5 bases, and 11 bases separated the two germline ends. This CDR3 comprises 14 residues. From germline, CDR1 is DFQATT and CDR2 SNEGSKA (reference sequence). The CDR3 coding sequence is TGCAGTGCTAGAGATCAGGGTTGGAACAATGAGCAGTTCTTC. Translated: CSARDQGWNNEQFF.

This clonotype was counted ten times or more. The chain uses TRBV3-1 and TRBJ2-1; 7 positions agree with TRBD2. The trim removed 1 base at V and 5 bases at J, leaving 8 bases unmatched. The CDR3 length is 16 residues. CDR1 and CDR2 (germline): LGHDT, YNNKEL (reference sequence). CDR3 residues: CASSQGAGPTHNEQFF. The CDR3 nucleotides read TGTGCCAGCAGCCAAGGAGCGGGGCCCACCCACAATGAGCAGTTCTTC.

This clonotype was detected a few times. In DNA, the CDR3 is TGTGCCAGCAGCCAAGATGCCGCGGGAGGGTCCGTTAATGAGCAGTTCTTC. The encoded protein is CASSQDAAGGSVNEQFF. V gene TRBV4-2 combines with J gene TRBJ2-1; TRBD2 matches at 9 bases. V lost 0 bases and J lost 7; bases outside the gene matches: 10. The CDR3 has 17 amino acids. Per germline, CDR1 LGHNA and CDR2 YNFKEQ.

This clonotype was counted between two and nine times. The chain joins TRBV9 to TRBJ1-1; D unresolved. Germline V gene data show CDR1 as SGDLS and CDR2 as YYNGEE. The CDR3 length is 15 residues. V dropped 0 bases and J dropped 1 base, with 10 bases sitting between them. The CDR3 sequence is CASSVGWESNTEAFF. CDR3 coding DNA: TGTGCCAGCAGCGTAGGATGGGAATCGAACACTGAAGCTTTCTTT.

This clonotype was observed a handful of times. V and J are TRBV29-1 and TRBJ2-3; 9 positions agree with TRBD2. The CDR3 spans 13 residues. J gave up 4 bases and V 4 bases, and 3 bases lay outside the gene matches. Per the germline V gene, CDR1 is SQVTM and CDR2 is ANQGSEA. CDR3 region: CSVGSGGPDTQYF. For the CDR3, the DNA is TGCAGCGTTGGGAGCGGGGGGCCAGATACGCAGTATTTT.

The chain is built from TRBV3-1 and TRBJ1-5; D remains unclear. The V and J ends lost 4 bases and 8 bases respectively, with 12 bases between them. CDR1 is LGHDT and CDR2 is YNNKEL in the germline V gene (reference sequence). CDR3 length: 13 residues. CDR3 in DNA: TGTGCCAGCAGCCCAGACTTGCGGGAGCCCCAGCATTTT. It is translated as CASSPDLREPQHF.

This sequence joins TRBV12-5 and TRBJ1-1; TRBD1 might be the D (5 bases). Looked up from germline, CDR1 is LGHNT and CDR2 is FRNRAP. This CDR3 spans 15 amino acids. Trimming took 6 bases from V and 4 from J, leaving 18 bases between them. The CDR3 bases are TGTGCTAGTGGCCCCACCAGGGTATTCGGCACTGAAGCTTTCTTT. Translation gives CASGPTRVFGTEAFF.

V usage is TRBV5-4 and J usage is TRBJ2-6; TRBD1 matches 7 bases. Germline V gene sequence: CDR1 SGHNT, CDR2 YYREEE (reference sequence). The trim removed 0 bases at V and 2 bases at J, leaving 14 bases unmatched. The CDR3 contains 20 residues. CDR3 in DNA: TGTGCCAGCAGCTTGGCCGGGGACAGACGAGTTGGGGCTGGGGCCAACGTCCTGACTTTC. Translation gives CASSLAGDRRVGAGANVLTF.

This clonotype was detected only a few times. The chain employs TRBV27 and TRBJ1-1; D unclear. This CDR3 has 13 amino acids. Trimming took 4 bases from V and 5 from J, leaving 11 bases between them. Germline V gives CDR1 MNHEY, CDR2 SMNVEV (reference sequence). This CDR3 is CASSSDLGTEAFF. DNA of the CDR3: TGTGCCAGCAGTTCCGACTTGGGGACTGAAGCTTTCTTT.

This chain joins TRBV7-9 and TRBJ1-4; no definite D call. Germline loops: CDR1 SEHNR, CDR2 FQNEAQ (reference sequence). The CDR3 totals 15 residues. The ends were cut back, 1 base at V and 1 base at J, with 7 bases in the middle. Here the CDR3 reads CASSLGRGTNEKLFF. Written as DNA, the CDR3 is TGTGCCAGCAGCTTAGGGCGAGGAACTAATGAAAAACTGTTTTTT.

This clonotype was seen repeatedly, ten times or more. CDR3 DNA: TGTGCCAGCAGTGACGGAGACACCGGGGAGCTGTTTTTT. This sequence encodes CASSDGDTGELFF. The chain joins TRBV6-4 to TRBJ2-2; no reliable D call. Germline lookup yields CDR1 MRHNA and CDR2 SNTAGT. The V gene lost 2 bases and the J gene lost 3 bases, with 4 bases spanning the gap. This CDR3 is built from 13 residues.

In its sample, this clonotype was seen a few times. The chain is built from TRBV15 and TRBJ1-2; 8 bases are shared with TRBD1. The CDR3 runs to 16 residues. From germline, CDR1 is LNHNV and CDR2 YYDKDF (reference sequence). Unmatched junction bases numbered 14, after V lost 5 bases and J lost 6 bases. In DNA form, the CDR3 reads TGTGCCACCAGCCGCCGACAAGCAGGGGGCATTGATGGCTACACCTTC. This gives the protein CATSRRQAGGIDGYTF.